Shown below are 30 T cell receptor beta chains from a single sample sequenced in a study of CD8 T cells in Susac syndrome. Random hexamers were used to reverse transcribe an amount of about 0.45 to 1 ug RNA. Via MiXCR, TCRdb re-called the immunoSEQ multiplex PCR reads, giving one row per CDR3 protein. The table includes some 300,000 distinct CDR3 sequences, approximately 85% detected once. The sequencing input was CD8+ T cells from PBMCs. The source of these receptors is a human donor with multiple sclerosis.

The sample holds many counts of this clonotype. The V call is TRBV27, the J call TRBJ1-1; possible D gene TRBD1, 5 bases. Germline CDR1 reads MNHEY; CDR2 reads SMNVEV (reference sequence). The V end was cut by 2 bases, the J end by 1 base, with 5 bases between. The CDR3 has 13 residues. CDR3 in amino acids: CASSLGGNTEAFF. CDR3 DNA sequence: TGTGCCAGCAGTTTAGGGGGGAACACTGAAGCTTTCTTT.

The gene calls are TRBV10-2 and TRBJ2-5; no firm D call. CDR1 WSHSY and CDR2 SAAADI come from the germline V gene. The CDR3 covers 14 residues. Trimming took 4 bases from V and 4 from J, leaving 13 bases between them. The CDR3 loop reads CASSGTPLGETQYF. As DNA, the CDR3 is TGCGCCAGCAGTGGGACCCCCCTGGGAGAGACCCAGTACTTC.

The chain couples TRBV29-1 to TRBJ2-1; 9 positions match TRBD2. Germline values: CDR1 SQVTM, CDR2 ANQGSEA. After removal of 1 base from V and 4 bases from J, the junction contained 8 bases not matched to a gene. There are 16 residues in the CDR3. CDR3 residues: CSVEGRLAGTYNEQFF. The CDR3 bases are TGCAGCGTTGAAGGTCGGCTAGCGGGGACTTACAATGAGCAGTTCTTC.

The chain is built from TRBV12-3 or TRBV12-4 and TRBJ1-2, with TRBD1 matching 7 bases. Trimming took 4 bases from V and 8 from J; bases not matched to a gene: 4. The CDR3 spans 12 residues. CDR3 nucleotides: TGTGCCAGCAGTTCTTGGGACAGCGGCTACACCTTC. Residues: CASSSWDSGYTF.

The chain couples TRBV28 to TRBJ2-7; D remains ambiguous. The germline gives CDR1 MDHEN, CDR2 SYDVKM. V lost 4 bases and J lost 6, with 7 bases in between. The CDR3 has 11 residues. CDR3 sequence reads: CASSWSSEQYF. The CDR3 DNA reads TGTGCCAGCAGTTGGTCCAGCGAGCAGTACTTC.

This chain connects TRBV5-4 to TRBJ2-1; D unclear. The germline gives CDR1 SGHNT, CDR2 YYREEE (reference sequence). The CDR3 sequence is 13 residues long. V lost 4 bases, J lost 9 bases, and 14 bases lay in between. Written as DNA, the CDR3 is TGTGCCAGCAGCCAGGCCTGGCACGGTGAGCAGTTCTTC. It yields the protein CASSQAWHGEQFF.

This clonotype was found a few times. The genes are TRBV7-8 and TRBJ2-1, with D perhaps matching TRBD1 or TRBD2 (5 bases each). With 6 bases removed from V and 3 bases from J, the gap between germline ends came to 9 bases. Per germline, CDR1 SGHVS and CDR2 FQNEAQ. This CDR3 spans 13 amino acids. CDR3 amino acids: CASSGDGYNEQFF. The CDR3 DNA reads as TGTGCCAGCAGTGGGGACGGCTACAATGAGCAGTTCTTC.

The chain recombines TRBV5-1 with TRBJ1-1; D is unresolved. The CDR3 sequence is 16 residues long. Per the germline V gene, CDR1 is SGHRS and CDR2 is YFSETQ. The V end was cut by 2 bases, the J end by 1 base, with 15 bases between. The CDR3 here is CASSFPTSSGNTEAFF. CDR3 coding DNA: TGCGCCAGCAGCTTCCCAACCTCATCGGGGAACACTGAAGCTTTCTTT.

The rearrangement uses TRBV5-1 and TRBJ2-6; 7 nucleotides agree with TRBD1. The CDR3 loop spans 19 amino acids. Germline CDR1 reads SGHRS; CDR2 reads YFSETQ. With 3 bases clipped from V and 0 bases from J, the junction kept 12 bases outside the gene matches. CDR3 nucleotide sequence: TGCGCCAGCAGCTCACTAACCGGGACAGCCCTCTCTGGGGCCAACGTCCTGACTTTC. Its protein is CASSSLTGTALSGANVLTF.

The DNA of the CDR3 is TGTGCCAGCAGTTACAGTCATGGCTACACCTTC. It is translated as CASSYSHGYTF. This chain links TRBV6-2 or TRBV6-3 with TRBJ1-2; D is unresolved. The V gene's germline CDR1 is MNHEY and CDR2 SVGEGT. The germline V and J ends were trimmed by 2 bases and 6 bases, with 4 bases remaining between them. The CDR3 is 11 amino acids.

This rearrangement joins TRBV6-2 or TRBV6-3 to TRBJ2-1, with D possibly TRBD1 on 7 matching bases. Per germline, CDR1 MNHEY and CDR2 SVGEGT. Trimming pared 2 bases from V and 4 bases from J, leaving 12 bases between. This CDR3 spans 15 amino acids. CDR3 coding DNA: TGTGCCAGCAGTTACCGGCAGGGGGGATACAATGAGCAGTTCTTC. Translating gives CASSYRQGGYNEQFF.

As concerns this clonotype: Germline is not matched at one junction end, which may reflect a read error. This chain joins TRBV7-9 and TRBJ1-2; D unclear. The germline V gene encodes CDR1 SEHNR and CDR2 FQNEAQ (reference sequence). The CDR3 covers 15 residues. CDR3 DNA: TGTGCCAGCAGCGTAGCTACCGGAGGGCTCTTTGGCTACACCTTC. It translates to CASSVATGGLFGYTF.

V and J are TRBV4-2 and TRBJ2-7; D unclear. V lost 4 bases to trimming and J lost 0 bases, with 7 bases between them. Germline assignment: CDR1 LGHNA and CDR2 YNFKEQ. The CDR3 extends over 13 amino acids. The CDR3 protein is CASSPDASYEQYF. The CDR3 DNA follows: TGTGCCAGCAGCCCCGATGCCTCCTACGAGCAGTACTTC.

The V gene is TRBV20-1, the J gene TRBJ2-7; TRBD1 might be the D (6 bases). V gave up 1 base and J gave up 2 bases, with 12 bases separating them. The CDR3 length is 14 residues. Germline V gene data show CDR1 as DFQATT and CDR2 as SNEGSKA (reference sequence). The CDR3 DNA follows: TGCAGTGCTAGAGCCACAGGGTGGCCCTACGAGCAGTACTTC. It encodes CSARATGWPYEQYF.

The V call is TRBV20-1, the J call TRBJ1-4; D is ambiguous. From germline, CDR1 is DFQATT and CDR2 SNEGSKA (reference sequence). The CDR3 length is 14 residues. Trimming pared 1 base from V and 8 bases from J, leaving 14 bases between. For the CDR3, the DNA is TGCAGTGCTAGAGCCCCGGGGTACGGGGAAAAACTGTTTTTT. This translates into CSARAPGYGEKLFF.

This sequence joins TRBV7-6 and TRBJ1-5; D might be TRBD1 (6 bases). The germline V gene has CDR1 SGHVS and CDR2 FNYEAQ. The CDR3 has 16 residues. V lost 5 bases to trimming and J lost 7 bases, with 21 bases between them. CDR3 coding DNA: TGTGCCAGCAGCACGCAGCCGGGGGGGCTGGGACAGCCCCAGCATTTT. Translation: CASSTQPGGLGQPQHF.

The rearrangement joins TRBV27 to TRBJ2-1; unclear D gene. This CDR3 is 15 amino acids long. V was cut by 6 bases and J by 3 bases, with 15 bases left in between. In germline, CDR1 is MNHEY, CDR2 SMNVEV (reference sequence). CDR3 residues: CASSLSVEYYNEQFF. The CDR3 DNA reads as TGTGCCAGCAGCCTTTCGGTGGAATACTACAATGAGCAGTTCTTC.

The V and J genes are TRBV9 and TRBJ1-2; 9 bases fit TRBD1. The CDR3 is 15 residues long. Germline V gene sequence: CDR1 SGDLS, CDR2 YYNGEE. The V gene end was trimmed by 3 bases and the J gene end by 7 bases; junction bases not matched to a gene: 10. The CDR3 loop is CASSGTGTGRGGYTF. In nucleotides, the CDR3 is TGTGCCAGCAGCGGCACCGGGACAGGGAGGGGTGGCTACACCTTC.

This clonotype was seen a single time. The rearrangement links TRBV29-1 to TRBJ2-1, with 9 bases fitting TRBD2. This CDR3 has 15 amino acids. Germline V CDR1 and CDR2: SQVTM, ANQGSEA. After removal of 3 bases from V and 3 bases from J, the junction contained 6 bases not matched to a gene. The CDR3: CSVDGLANSYNEQFF. DNA of the CDR3: TGCAGCGTTGACGGACTAGCGAATAGCTACAATGAGCAGTTCTTC.

V is TRBV20-1 and J is TRBJ1-5; D call uncertain. CDR1 DFQATT and CDR2 SNEGSKA come from the germline V gene (reference sequence). This CDR3 contains 14 residues. V lost 2 bases and J lost 6, with 14 bases in between. The CDR3 loop reads CSARPGSGFQPQHF. As DNA, the CDR3 is TGCAGTGCTAGACCGGGGTCGGGATTTCAGCCCCAGCATTTT.

This rearrangement joins TRBV13 to TRBJ2-1, with 10 positions matching TRBD2. Trimming cost V 4 bases and J 5 bases; bases outside gene matches: 8. Germline-derived CDR1 and CDR2 are PRHDT and FYEKMQ (reference sequence). The CDR3 runs to 16 residues. This CDR3 reads CASSSQASGGNNEQFF. The CDR3 DNA reads as TGTGCCAGCAGCTCACAGGCTAGCGGGGGTAACAATGAGCAGTTCTTC.

The rearrangement joins TRBV6-2 or TRBV6-3 to TRBJ2-1; the match to TRBD1 covers 7 bases. The CDR3 extends over 14 amino acids. Germline trimming cut 6 bases from V and 8 bases from J; bases unmatched to any gene: 10. CDR1 is MNHEY, CDR2 SVGEGT, per germline. The CDR3 reads CASSEGTVLDEQFF. The CDR3 DNA is TGTGCCAGCAGCGAAGGGACAGTCCTAGATGAGCAGTTCTTC.

The chain combines TRBV27 with TRBJ1-2; D is undetermined. The V gene's germline CDR1 is MNHEY and CDR2 SMNVEV (reference sequence). V lost 0 bases and J lost 6, with 8 bases in between. This CDR3 is 13 amino acids long. The DNA of the CDR3 is TGTGCCAGCAGTTTATCAGTCGGTAATGGCTACACCTTC. Amino acid sequence: CASSLSVGNGYTF.

This clonotype was seen a few times. The V and J genes are TRBV4-3 and TRBJ2-7; 9 positions match TRBD1. The CDR3 runs to 15 residues. The V gene end was trimmed by 0 bases and the J gene end by 3 bases; junction bases not matched to a gene: 3. Per germline, CDR1 LGHNA and CDR2 YSLEER. The CDR3 is CASSQDSGQGYEQYF. The CDR3 region has the DNA TGCGCCAGCAGCCAAGATTCGGGACAGGGCTACGAGCAGTACTTC.

This clonotype has more than one count but fewer than ten. The J gene is TRBJ2-3, the V gene TRBV11-2; 8 bases agree with TRBD2. Germline CDR1 reads SGHAT; CDR2 reads FQNNGV. The CDR3 is 16 amino acids. Trimming removed 5 bases from V and 5 bases from J; junction bases left unmatched: 12. The CDR3 loop reads CASSTTTSEWGDTQYF. Here the CDR3 DNA reads TGTGCCAGCAGCACAACGACTAGCGAATGGGGAGATACGCAGTATTTT.

The chain is built from TRBV30 and TRBJ2-7, with a possible D match to TRBD1 (6 bases). Germline V CDR1 and CDR2: GTSNPN, SVGIG (reference sequence). This CDR3 comprises 15 residues. Deletions cut 3 bases from V and 0 bases from J, with 15 bases between. Here the CDR3 DNA reads TGTGCCTGGAGCGGATACAGGGCCGACTCCTACGAGCAGTACTTC. It codes for CAWSGYRADSYEQYF.

The chain carries TRBV30 and TRBJ1-5; D call uncertain. The ends were cut back, 2 bases at V and 3 bases at J, with 11 bases in the middle. This CDR3 has 14 amino acids. The V gene's germline CDR1 is GTSNPN and CDR2 SVGIG (reference sequence). The CDR3 DNA sequence: TGTGCCTGGAGTACCGGAGCCAACAATCAGCCCCAGCATTTT. Protein product: CAWSTGANNQPQHF.

The chain couples TRBV28 to TRBJ2-3, with D tentatively TRBD1 (5 bases). CDR1 and CDR2 (germline): MDHEN, SYDVKM. This CDR3 spans 13 amino acids. The germline V and J ends were trimmed by 7 bases and 4 bases, with 12 bases remaining between them. CDR3 region: CASTPRVADTQYF. CDR3 nucleotides: TGTGCCAGCACGCCCAGGGTAGCAGATACGCAGTATTTT.

V gene TRBV27 combines with J gene TRBJ2-1; no reliable D call. The CDR3 totals 14 residues. CDR1 is MNHEY and CDR2 is SMNVEV in the germline V gene (reference sequence). V lost 2 bases to trimming and J lost 6 bases, with 11 bases between them. The CDR3 sequence: CASSLLLPPNEQFF. The DNA of the CDR3 is TGTGCCAGCAGTTTACTACTCCCCCCCAATGAGCAGTTCTTC.

CDR3 protein: CASLGLAGEVVNEQFF. The CDR3 DNA reads TGTGCCAGCCTCGGCCTAGCGGGAGAGGTGGTTAATGAGCAGTTCTTC. This chain joins TRBV5-5 and TRBJ2-1; 10 bases map to TRBD2. Germline V lookup: CDR1 SGHKS, CDR2 YYEKEE (reference sequence). V trimming: 7 bases; J trimming: 7 bases; junction bases outside the gene matches: 14. The CDR3 contains 16 residues. Looking up the rest from reference TRBV5-5 and TRBJ2-1 gives the full variable domain: DAGVTQSPTHLIKTRGQQVTLRCSPISGHKSVSWYQQVLGQGPQFIFQYYEKEERGRGNFPDRFSARQFPNYSSELNVNALLLGDSALYLCASLGLAGEVVNEQFFGPGTRLTVL.